The clone carrying this T cell receptor (beta chain) has only a few counts. The antigen remains unidentified. Sequencing used immunoSEQ multiplex PCR; TCRdb keeps in-frame clones, though not all of them. This sample has about 330,000 clones, with roughly 67% found just once. PBMCs that had been cryopreserved were the source of approximately 1.8 micrograms of genomic DNA for TCR beta libraries. These data belong to a study of cytotoxic CD8 clonotypes in ibrutinib-treated CLL. Study-wide context: Mean values per sample were around 250,000 productive templates and 94,082 productive rearrangements.

Study findings and constraints: Rising at ibrutinib response, clonality subsequently fell back toward baseline at progression.

This CDR3 comprises 13 residues. Trimming took off 0 bases at V and 4 bases at J, with 4 bases between the two ends. Germline CDR1 is SGHTA and CDR2 is FQGNSA. The chain links TRBV7-2 to TRBJ2-1; D unclear. The source of this sequence is a human donor with chronic lymphocytic leukemia. Sample: PBMCs, taken after 36 months of ibrutinib treatment. This CDR3 reads CASSLAMYNEQFF. Written as DNA, the CDR3 is TGTGCCAGCAGCTTAGCGATGTACAATGAGCAGTTCTTC.